This passage covers 20 T cell receptor beta chains from one sample sequenced in a study of shared T cell receptors in the human thymus. TCRdb's table, derived via immunoSEQ multiplex PCR, lists solely in-frame clones and lacks some. The sample lists some 700,000 clones, approximately 90% occurring once. The same sample was also studied in work on human thymus T cells.

Input material: thymocytes. Receptors were obtained from a boy under two years old with a congenital heart defect.

The chain carries TRBV7-2 and TRBJ2-2; D is possibly TRBD2 (6 bases). V lost 2 bases and J lost 2, with 12 bases in between. CDR1 is SGHTA and CDR2 is FQGNSA in the germline V gene. The CDR3 runs 16 residues. CDR3 in amino acids: CASSLTLATNTGELFF. The DNA for the CDR3 is TGTGCCAGCAGCTTAACCCTAGCGACAAACACCGGGGAGCTGTTTTTT.

The rearrangement uses TRBV6-5 and TRBJ1-4, with D maybe TRBD1 (6 bases). The CDR3 contains 14 residues. V gave up 5 bases and J gave up 4 bases, with 11 bases separating them. In germline, CDR1 is MNHEY, CDR2 SVGAGI. The CDR3 here is CASSHGTLNEKLFF. In DNA form, the CDR3 reads TGTGCCAGCAGTCACGGGACACTTAATGAAAAACTGTTTTTT.

CDR3 protein: CAWSDPGQGAGGPGETQYF. The CDR3 DNA reads as TGTGCCTGGAGTGACCCGGGACAGGGGGCGGGAGGGCCAGGGGAGACCCAGTACTTC. The V call is TRBV30, the J call TRBJ2-5; 12 nucleotides align to TRBD1. J was trimmed by 5 bases and V by 1 base; bases with no gene match: 17. This CDR3 spans 19 amino acids. Germline CDR1 and CDR2: GTSNPN and SVGIG (reference sequence).

The V and J genes are TRBV4-3 and TRBJ2-1, with 14 bases that match TRBD2. CDR3 length equals 17 residues. Looked up from germline, CDR1 is LGHNA and CDR2 is YSLEER. V lost 3 bases and J lost 10; bases outside the gene matches: 11. The CDR3 DNA reads TGCGCCAGCAGCCATGGGGGCGGGACTAGCGGGAGTAGAGAGCAGTTCTTC. It is translated as CASSHGGGTSGSREQFF.

The V and J genes are TRBV27 and TRBJ2-1; 12 bases fit TRBD2. J was trimmed by 8 bases and V by 4 bases; bases with no gene match: 6. Germline V gives CDR1 MNHEY, CDR2 SMNVEV (reference sequence). This CDR3 is 15 amino acids long. The CDR3 nucleotides are TGTGCCAGCAGTTCCCGACTAGCGGGAGATGATGAGCAGTTCTTC. Its translation is CASSSRLAGDDEQFF.

V gene TRBV19 combines with J gene TRBJ2-7; maybe TRBD1 (6 bases). The CDR3 runs 13 residues. Germline V gene lookup returns CDR1 LNHDA and CDR2 SQIVND (reference sequence). V was pared by 9 bases and J by 0 bases, with 12 bases between. The CDR3 DNA sequence: TGTGCCAGAGGGGACACCTCCTCCTACGAGCAGTACTTC. Translation: CARGDTSSYEQYF. Supplemented by reference TRBV19 and TRBJ2-7, the full variable domain reads DGGITQSPKYLFRKEGQNVTLSCEQNLNHDAMYWYRQDPGQGLRLIYYSQIVNDFQKGDIAEGYSVSREKKESFPLTVTSAQKNPTAFYLCARGDTSSYEQYFGPGTRLTVT.

The J gene is TRBJ2-3, the V gene TRBV10-3, with unresolved D. Trimming removed 5 bases from V and 2 bases from J, with 20 bases in between. The length of the CDR3 is 17 residues. The V gene's germline CDR1 is ENHRY and CDR2 SYGVKD. The CDR3 region has the DNA TGTGCCATCAGTCCAAGTCGGGTCCTTAGGAACACAGATACGCAGTATTTT. It is translated as CAISPSRVLRNTDTQYF.

The V call is TRBV5-1, the J call TRBJ2-2; D might be TRBD1 (6 bases). Per the germline V gene, CDR1 is SGHRS and CDR2 is YFSETQ. Trimming removed 0 bases from V and 2 bases from J, with 14 bases in between. The CDR3 sequence is 17 residues long. The CDR3 is CASSLVRQELNTGELFF. CDR3 coding DNA: TGCGCCAGCAGCTTGGTTCGACAGGAGCTTAACACCGGGGAGCTGTTTTTT.

V and J are TRBV10-3 and TRBJ2-7, with D hard to call. V was clipped by 3 bases and J by 2 bases, with 8 bases between them. From germline, CDR1 is ENHRY and CDR2 SYGVKD. The CDR3 is 13 amino acids. The CDR3 region is CAISEHAAYEQYF. The DNA of the CDR3 is TGTGCCATCAGTGAACACGCCGCCTACGAGCAGTACTTC.

This clone was seen a single time. This sequence joins TRBV6-6 and TRBJ1-5; a possible D gene is TRBD1 (6 bases). Germline lookup yields CDR1 MNHNY and CDR2 SVGAGI (reference sequence). Trimming shortened V by 5 bases and J by 2 bases, and 16 bases separated the two germline ends. This CDR3 comprises 16 residues. The CDR3 sequence: CASSTRQEYGNQPQHF. The CDR3 DNA reads TGTGCCAGCAGTACACGACAGGAGTACGGCAATCAGCCCCAGCATTTT.

V gene TRBV27 combines with J gene TRBJ2-7; 8 bases are a match to TRBD1. The CDR3 extends over 16 amino acids. V was pared by 2 bases and J by 7 bases, with 13 bases of the junction left unmatched. Looked up from germline, CDR1 is MNHEY and CDR2 is SMNVEV (reference sequence). The DNA of the CDR3 is TGTGCCAGCAGTTTAAATCGGGACAGGTCGGAAGTAGAGCAGTACTTC. Translating it yields CASSLNRDRSEVEQYF.

V gene TRBV2 combines with J gene TRBJ1-1, with D possibly matching TRBD1 (5 bases). The V gene lost 3 bases and the J gene lost 1 base, with 12 bases spanning the gap. Germline assignment: CDR1 SNHLY and CDR2 FYNNEI. The CDR3 length is 15 residues. The CDR3 DNA sequence: TGTGCCAGCAGTGATGAGGTTCAGGGGAACACTGAAGCTTTCTTT. Protein product: CASSDEVQGNTEAFF.

This clone is a singleton in its sample. The chain has TRBV7-9 and TRBJ2-3; 12 nucleotides match TRBD2. Germline lookup yields CDR1 SEHNR and CDR2 FQNEAQ (reference sequence). CDR3 size: 18 residues. V was clipped by 0 bases and J by 5 bases; unmatched bases: 9. The CDR3 is CASSLALRTSGAGDTQYF. As DNA, the CDR3 is TGTGCCAGCAGCTTAGCCCTTCGGACTAGCGGGGCGGGAGATACGCAGTATTTT.

The genes are TRBV6-6 and TRBJ2-7; no clear D. Between the trimmed V and J ends, which lost 2 bases and 0 bases, there was a span of 14 bases. The germline gives CDR1 MNHNY, CDR2 SVGAGI (reference sequence). The CDR3 extends over 16 amino acids. CDR3 sequence: CASSYARRTSSYEQYF. CDR3 DNA sequence: TGTGCCAGCAGTTACGCTAGGAGAACGTCCTCCTACGAGCAGTACTTC.

Points on this clone: One end of the junction does not line up with germline, which may come from a read error. This chain links TRBV25-1 with TRBJ2-3; TRBD2 agrees at 9 bases. The CDR3 is 14 amino acids. The V gene's germline CDR1 is MGHDK and CDR2 SYGVNS. The CDR3: CASSVGTSKDTQYF. CDR3 sequence (DNA): TGTGCCAGCAGTGTCGGGACTAGCAAAGATACGCAGTATTTT.

V is TRBV30 and J is TRBJ2-3, with TRBD2 matching over 7 bases. Germline values: CDR1 GTSNPN, CDR2 SVGIG (reference sequence). The J segment lost 2 bases and the V segment lost 8 bases, leaving 10 bases of the junction unmatched. This CDR3 is 14 amino acids long. CDR3 in DNA: TGTGCCGGGGCGGGACTAACCCTCACAGATACGCAGTATTTT. Protein sequence: CAGAGLTLTDTQYF. Full variable domain (remainder filled in from reference TRBV30 and TRBJ2-3): SQTIHQWPATLVQPVGSPLSLECTVEGTSNPNLYWYRQAAGRGLQLLFYSVGIGQISSEVPQNLSASRPQDRQFILSSKKLLLSDSGFYLCAGAGLTLTDTQYFGPGTRLTVL.

The chain combines TRBV7-2 with TRBJ2-7; perhaps TRBD2 as D (5 bases). CDR3 length: 16 residues. Germline V CDR1 and CDR2: SGHTA, FQGNSA. Trimming pared 1 base from V and 5 bases from J, leaving 18 bases between. As DNA, the CDR3 is TGTGCCAGCAGCTTAGATGTAAGCGGAGATCCGAACGAGCAGTACTTC. Translating it yields CASSLDVSGDPNEQYF.

The V and J genes are TRBV9 and TRBJ2-1; D remains unclear. V dropped 0 bases and J dropped 1 base, with 14 bases sitting between them. Germline-derived CDR1 and CDR2 are SGDLS and YYNGEE. This CDR3 spans 17 amino acids. The CDR3 region has the DNA TGTGCCAGCAGCGTAGAAGATAAGCTCCCTTCCTACAATGAGCAGTTCTTC. It is translated as CASSVEDKLPSYNEQFF.

This clone has just a few counts. The chain is built from TRBV4-1 and TRBJ1-5, with TRBD1 as a possible D gene (6 bases). The germline V and J ends were trimmed by 4 bases and 4 bases, with 11 bases remaining between them. This CDR3 has 14 residues. CDR1 and CDR2 from the germline V gene are MGHRA and YSYEKL. The DNA for the CDR3 is TGCGCCAGCAGCCTGCGACAGGTAAATCAGCCCCAGCATTTT. This gives the protein CASSLRQVNQPQHF.

The chain recombines TRBV4-2 with TRBJ1-4, with 8 nucleotides matching TRBD1. After removal of 0 bases from V and 0 bases from J, the junction contained 18 bases not matched to a gene. There are 22 residues in the CDR3. CDR1 is LGHNA, CDR2 YNFKEQ, per germline. This chain's CDR3 is CASSQDRGQGSETRTTNEKLFF. In nucleotides, the CDR3 is TGTGCCAGCAGCCAAGATCGAGGACAGGGTTCCGAAACCCGCACAACTAATGAAAAACTGTTTTTT.